This T cell receptor beta chain was documented in a study of post-analysis software for immune sequencing data. The TCR beta cDNA libraries carried unique molecular identifiers. TCRdb itself ran the PCR reads through MiXCR, one entry per CDR3 protein. Counted here are hundreds of thousands of distinct CDR3 sequences, roughly 29% occurring once; the ten biggest clones make up under 0.7%. CDR3 length equals 14 residues. Germline CDR1 SGHVS, CDR2 FQNEAQ. Between the trimmed V and J ends, which lost 3 bases and 4 bases, there was a span of 9 bases. Findings and limits, study-wide: Included in a set of 5 or 6 TRBV segments more frequent in patients than controls were TRBV5-6, TRBV5-1 and TRBV20-1.

As for this clonotype: The antigen is unknown.

The rearrangement joins TRBV7-8 to TRBJ1-4, with TRBD1 as a possible D gene (5 bases). The sequence derives from a girl aged 10 to 17 with multiple sclerosis. The sequencing input was blood. This CDR3 reads CASSFPTDNEKLFF. DNA for the CDR3: TGTGCCAGCAGCTTCCCGACAGATAATGAAAAACTGTTTTTT.